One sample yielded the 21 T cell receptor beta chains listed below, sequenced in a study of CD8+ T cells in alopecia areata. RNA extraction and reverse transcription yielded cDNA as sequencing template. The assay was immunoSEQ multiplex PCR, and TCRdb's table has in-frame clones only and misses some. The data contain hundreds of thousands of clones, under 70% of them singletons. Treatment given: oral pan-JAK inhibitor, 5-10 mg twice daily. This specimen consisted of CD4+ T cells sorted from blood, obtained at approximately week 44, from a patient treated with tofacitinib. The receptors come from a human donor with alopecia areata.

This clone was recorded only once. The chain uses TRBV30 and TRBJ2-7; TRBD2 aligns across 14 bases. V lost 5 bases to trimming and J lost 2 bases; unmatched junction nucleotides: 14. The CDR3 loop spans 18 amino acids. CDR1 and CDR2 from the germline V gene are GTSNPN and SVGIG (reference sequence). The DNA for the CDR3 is TGTGCCTGGTCACACCCGGGGACTAGCGGGGGAGCAACCTACGAGCAGTACTTC. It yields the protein CAWSHPGTSGGATYEQYF.

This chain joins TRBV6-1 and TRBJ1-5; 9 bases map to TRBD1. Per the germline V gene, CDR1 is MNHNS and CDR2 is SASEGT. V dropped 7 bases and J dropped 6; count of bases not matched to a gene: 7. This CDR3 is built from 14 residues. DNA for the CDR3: TGTGCCAGCATCCGGGACAGGGTGGCTCAGCCCCAGCATTTT. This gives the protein CASIRDRVAQPQHF.

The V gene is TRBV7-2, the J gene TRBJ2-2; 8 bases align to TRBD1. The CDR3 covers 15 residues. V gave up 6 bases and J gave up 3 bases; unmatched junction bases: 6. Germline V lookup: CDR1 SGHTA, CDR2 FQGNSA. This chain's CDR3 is CASRPGQGYTGELFF. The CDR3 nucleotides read TGTGCCAGCAGGCCCGGACAGGGCTACACCGGGGAGCTGTTTTTT.

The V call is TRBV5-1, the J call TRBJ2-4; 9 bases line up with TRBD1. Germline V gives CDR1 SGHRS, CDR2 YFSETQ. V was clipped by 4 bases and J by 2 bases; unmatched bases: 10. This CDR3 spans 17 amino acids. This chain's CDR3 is CASSQGTGILSKNIQYF. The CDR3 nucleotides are TGCGCCAGCAGCCAAGGGACAGGGATTTTATCCAAAAACATTCAGTACTTC.

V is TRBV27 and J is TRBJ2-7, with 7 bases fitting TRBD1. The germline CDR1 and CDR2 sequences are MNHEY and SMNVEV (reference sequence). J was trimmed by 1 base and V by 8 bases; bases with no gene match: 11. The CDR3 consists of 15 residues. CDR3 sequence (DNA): TGTGCCAGCTACGCCCGGACAGGTCCTTCCTACGAGCAGTACTTC. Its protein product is CASYARTGPSYEQYF.

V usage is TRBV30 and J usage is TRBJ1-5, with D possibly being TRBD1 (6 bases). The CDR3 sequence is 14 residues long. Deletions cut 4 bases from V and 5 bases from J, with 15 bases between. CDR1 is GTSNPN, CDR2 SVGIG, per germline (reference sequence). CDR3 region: CAWIGVGGYQPQHF. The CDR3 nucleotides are TGTGCCTGGATCGGAGTGGGGGGCTATCAGCCCCAGCATTTT.

CDR3 protein: CASSLAGPIYEQYF. CDR3 bases: TGTGCCAGCAGCTTAGCAGGACCCATCTACGAGCAGTACTTC. This chain uses TRBV11-2 with TRBJ2-7; D is unresolved. V was clipped by 1 base and J by 3 bases, with 10 bases between them. The CDR3 is 14 amino acids. The germline gives CDR1 SGHAT, CDR2 FQNNGV.

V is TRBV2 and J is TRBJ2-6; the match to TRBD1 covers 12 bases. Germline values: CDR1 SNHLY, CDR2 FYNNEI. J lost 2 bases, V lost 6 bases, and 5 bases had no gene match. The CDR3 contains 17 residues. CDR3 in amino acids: CASRGQGAGPGANVLTF. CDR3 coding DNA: TGTGCCAGCAGGGGACAGGGGGCGGGCCCTGGGGCCAACGTCCTGACTTTC.

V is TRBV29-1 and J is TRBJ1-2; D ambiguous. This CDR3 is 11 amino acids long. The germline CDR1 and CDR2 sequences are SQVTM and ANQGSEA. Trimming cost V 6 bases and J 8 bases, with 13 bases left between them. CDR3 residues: CSVTASWGYTF. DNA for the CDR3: TGCAGCGTGACGGCGTCTTGGGGCTACACCTTC. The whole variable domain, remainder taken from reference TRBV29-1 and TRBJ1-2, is SAVISQKPSRDICQRGTSLTIQCQVDSQVTMMFWYRQQPGQSLTLIATANQGSEATYESGFVIDKFPISRPNLTFSTLTVSNMSPEDSSIYLCSVTASWGYTFGSGTRLTVV.

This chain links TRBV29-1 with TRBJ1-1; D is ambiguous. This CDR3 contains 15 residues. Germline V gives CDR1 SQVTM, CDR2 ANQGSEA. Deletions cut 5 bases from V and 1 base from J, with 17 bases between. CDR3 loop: CSVSFWGEPNTEAFF. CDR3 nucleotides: TGCAGCGTTTCGTTCTGGGGAGAACCGAACACTGAAGCTTTCTTT.

CDR3 nucleotide sequence: TGTGCCAGCAGATCGGGGGGTGCACGGTGGGAGCAGTTCTTC. Its protein is CASRSGGARWEQFF. V and J are TRBV14 and TRBJ2-1; 7 bases align to TRBD2. Germline CDR1 is SGHDN and CDR2 is FVKESK. V was clipped by 6 bases and J by 10 bases; unmatched bases: 12. The CDR3 is 14 residues long.

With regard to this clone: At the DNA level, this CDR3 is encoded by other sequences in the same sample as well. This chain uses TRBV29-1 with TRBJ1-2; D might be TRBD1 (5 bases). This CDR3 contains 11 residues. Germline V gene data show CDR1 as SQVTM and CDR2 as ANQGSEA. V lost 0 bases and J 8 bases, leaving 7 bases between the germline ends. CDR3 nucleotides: TGCAGCGTTGAAGAGGGGGGAGGCTACACCTTC. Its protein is CSVEEGGGYTF.

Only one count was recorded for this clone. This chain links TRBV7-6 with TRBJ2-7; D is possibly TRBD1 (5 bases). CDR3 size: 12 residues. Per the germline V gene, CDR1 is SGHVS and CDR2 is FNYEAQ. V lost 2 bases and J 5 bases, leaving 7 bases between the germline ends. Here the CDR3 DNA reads TGTGCCAGCAGCTTACTAGGGGACGAGCAGTACTTC. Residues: CASSLLGDEQYF.

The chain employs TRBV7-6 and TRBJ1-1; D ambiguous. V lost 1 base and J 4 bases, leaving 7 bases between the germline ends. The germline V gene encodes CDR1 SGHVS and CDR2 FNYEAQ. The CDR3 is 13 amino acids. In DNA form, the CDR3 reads TGTGCCAGCAGCTTAGATTCCTTCACTGAAGCTTTCTTT. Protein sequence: CASSLDSFTEAFF.

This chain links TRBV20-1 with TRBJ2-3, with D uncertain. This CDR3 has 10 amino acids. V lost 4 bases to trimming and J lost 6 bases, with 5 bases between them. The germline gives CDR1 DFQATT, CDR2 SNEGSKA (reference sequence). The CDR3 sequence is CSAMVDTQYF. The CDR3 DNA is TGCAGTGCTATGGTCGATACGCAGTATTTT.

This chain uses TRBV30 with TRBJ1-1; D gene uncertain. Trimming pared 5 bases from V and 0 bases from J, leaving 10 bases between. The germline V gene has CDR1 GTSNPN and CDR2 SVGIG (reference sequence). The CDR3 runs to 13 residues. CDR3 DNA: TGTGCCTGGGGAATTGGGGTGAACACTGAAGCTTTCTTT. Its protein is CAWGIGVNTEAFF.

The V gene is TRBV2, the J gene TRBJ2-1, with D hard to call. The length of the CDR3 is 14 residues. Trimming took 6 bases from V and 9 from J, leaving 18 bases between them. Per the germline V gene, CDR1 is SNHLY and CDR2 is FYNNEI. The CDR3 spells CASREWVSGGEQFF. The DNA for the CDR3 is TGTGCCAGCAGGGAGTGGGTATCGGGCGGTGAGCAGTTCTTC.

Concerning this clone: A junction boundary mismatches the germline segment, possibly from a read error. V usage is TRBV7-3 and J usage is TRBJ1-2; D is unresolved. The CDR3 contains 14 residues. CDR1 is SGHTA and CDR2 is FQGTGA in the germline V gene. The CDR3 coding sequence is TGTGCCAGCAGCTTAAATGCTGGCAGGTCTAACCAATACTTC. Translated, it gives CASSLNAGRSNQYF.

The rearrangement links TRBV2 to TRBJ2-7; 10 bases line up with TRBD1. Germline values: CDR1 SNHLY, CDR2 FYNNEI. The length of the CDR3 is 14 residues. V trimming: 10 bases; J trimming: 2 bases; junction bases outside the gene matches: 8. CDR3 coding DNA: TGTGCCACCAAGGGAGGGACAGGGGCCTACGAGCAGTACTTC. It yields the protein CATKGGTGAYEQYF.

The CDR3 here is CASSSDRGLNTGELFF. Written as DNA, the CDR3 is TGTGCCAGCAGCTCAGACAGGGGACTGAACACCGGGGAGCTGTTTTTT. The V and J genes are TRBV5-6 and TRBJ2-2; 8 bases fit TRBD1. The V segment lost 3 bases and the J segment 1 base; nucleotides outside the gene matches: 5. The CDR3 is made up of 16 amino acids. Germline CDR1 and CDR2: SGHDT and YYEEEE.

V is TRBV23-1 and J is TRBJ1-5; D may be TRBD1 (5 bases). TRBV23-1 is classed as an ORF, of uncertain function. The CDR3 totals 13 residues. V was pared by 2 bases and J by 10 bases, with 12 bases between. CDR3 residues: CASSQGAQRPQHF. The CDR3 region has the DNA TGCGCCAGCAGTCAAGGGGCTCAACGACCCCAGCATTTT.